The T cell receptor (beta chain) described here comes from a study of control samples from healthy donors and cancer patients. Sequencing was performed with immunoSEQ multiplex PCR; in TCRdb, only in-frame clones are kept and a portion is missing. The table includes over 200,000 clones, around 80% detected once. Germline CDR1 reads SGHNT; CDR2 reads YYREEE (reference sequence). The CDR3 length is 14 residues. V lost 3 bases, J lost 2 bases, and 12 bases lay in between. The TCR sequence derives from a woman aged 60-75 years with lung cancer. Sequences were obtained from PBMCs. The rearrangement links TRBV5-4 to TRBJ2-7; D unclear. Written as DNA, the CDR3 is TGTGCCAGCAGCTATGACACCGGCCCCTACGAGCAGTACTTC. Residues: CASSYDTGPYEQYF.